The subject of this entry is one T cell receptor beta chain. The assay was immunoSEQ multiplex PCR, and TCRdb's table has in-frame clones only and misses some. The repertoire holds approximately 47,000 clones, with roughly nine tenths as singletons. The data are from a study of T cells after posttransplantation cyclophosphamide. CDR1 and CDR2 from the germline V gene are SGHRS and YFSETQ. The CDR3 spans 16 residues. V was cut by 3 bases and J by 0 bases, with 12 bases left in between. The chain has TRBV5-1 and TRBJ1-4, with D possibly matching TRBD1 (5 bases). Source material: PBMCs. This TCR derives from a woman between 45 and 65 years old in good health and a related stem cell transplant donor. As DNA, the CDR3 is TGCGCCAGCAGCTCTGGCGGGGGGGCAACTAATGAAAAACTGTTTTTT. Translating it yields CASSSGGGATNEKLFF.